The entry below gives a single TCR beta chain sequence along with its context. Losses at the gene ends were 0 bases for V and 5 bases for J; bases not matched to a gene: 9. This CDR3 has 16 residues. Germline V lookup: CDR1 SGHNT, CDR2 YYREEE (reference sequence). It was CD45RO-negative cells, positively selected for CCR7, that made up naive CD8 cells, with terminally differentiated effector memory CD45RA+ cells excluded. The data belong to a study of shared clonotypes between healthy human individuals. This table comes from immunoSEQ multiplex PCR, and its TCRdb copy is limited to in-frame clones, with some not included. The table shows 2 million or so clones, with about 95% occurring only once.

Source material: naive CD8+ T cells sorted from blood. The chain uses TRBV5-4 and TRBJ1-2; 8 bases are shared with TRBD1. The sequence came from a man aged 18 to 30 in good health. The CDR3 sequence: CASSLDADRDGYGYTF. CDR3 coding DNA: TGTGCCAGCAGCTTGGATGCGGACAGGGATGGGTATGGCTACACCTTC.